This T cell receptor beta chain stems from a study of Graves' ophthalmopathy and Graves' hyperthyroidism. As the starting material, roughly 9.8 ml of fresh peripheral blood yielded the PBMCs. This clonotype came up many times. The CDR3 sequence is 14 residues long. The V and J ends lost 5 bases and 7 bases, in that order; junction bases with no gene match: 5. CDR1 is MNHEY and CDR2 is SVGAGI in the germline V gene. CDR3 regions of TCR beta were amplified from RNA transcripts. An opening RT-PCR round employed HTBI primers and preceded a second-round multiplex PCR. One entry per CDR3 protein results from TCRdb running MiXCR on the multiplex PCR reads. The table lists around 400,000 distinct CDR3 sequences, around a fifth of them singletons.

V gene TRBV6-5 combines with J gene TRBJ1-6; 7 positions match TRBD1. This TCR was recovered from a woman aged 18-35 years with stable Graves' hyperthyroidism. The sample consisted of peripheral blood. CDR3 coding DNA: TGTGCCAGCAGTAACAGGGGTCAGAATTCACCCCTCCACTTT. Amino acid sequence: CASSNRGQNSPLHF.